The clone carrying this T cell receptor beta chain was seen ten or more times. Its matching antigen is unknown. CDR3 length: 15 residues. Trimming took off 3 bases at V and 6 bases at J, with 16 bases between the two ends. Indicated time point: patch test 2, 6 weeks after DPC sensitization. The treatment: therapeutic diphenylcyclopropenone sensitization with weekly scalp DPC. The data stem from a study of human T cells and chemical hapten exposure. Across the whole study: Patients were given diphenylcyclopropenone on the scalp weekly across the approximately 25-week study. Regarding the study as a whole: Compared with pre-sensitization or healthy control sets, expanded TCRs clustered more.

TCRdb itself ran the RACE reads through MiXCR, one entry per CDR3 protein. This table holds 90,000 to 110,000 distinct CDR3 sequences, roughly 9% found once. The sequence derives from a woman aged 40 to 50 with alopecia areata. Some clones in this sample may be carry-over from other donors' samples. The source was whole blood, collected in connection with sensitization to the hapten diphenylcyclopropenone (DPC). This sequence joins TRBV12-3 or TRBV12-4 and TRBJ2-3, with D tentatively TRBD1 (6 bases). CDR3 amino acids: CASSFEGQLGDTQYF. For the CDR3, the DNA is TGTGCCAGCAGTTTTGAGGGACAACTGGGGGATACGCAGTATTTT.